The 8 T cell receptor beta chains below all came from one sample that was sequenced in a study of cytomegalovirus exposure and HLA in healthy donors. PCR primers comprised 60 Vbeta and 13 Jbeta primers. Profiling relied on immunoSEQ multiplex PCR, and the TCRdb table lists in-frame clones only, not all of them. The sample lists 150,000 to 200,000 clones; 60% to 85% were seen once. The sample comprised PBMCs. The receptor source for this set is a male donor in good health and CMV-seronegative.

The chain has TRBV10-1 and TRBJ2-3; weak D call: TRBD2 (5 bases). From germline, CDR1 is WNHNN and CDR2 SYGVQD (reference sequence). This CDR3 region has 14 residues. Trimming removed 8 bases at V and 0 bases at J, with 12 bases between. CDR3 nucleotide sequence: TGCGCCAGCGCCCCCGGGGTTAGCACAGATACGCAGTATTTT. It codes for CASAPGVSTDTQYF.

This clone was recorded a few times. The chain uses TRBV4-2 and TRBJ1-1; D not resolved. This CDR3 has 16 amino acids. V dropped 0 bases and J dropped 4 bases, with 15 bases sitting between them. The germline V gene encodes CDR1 LGHNA and CDR2 YNFKEQ. CDR3 nucleotides: TGTGCCAGCAGCCAAGATCTAGGCGGTACTAGCACTGAAGCTTTCTTT. Amino acids: CASSQDLGGTSTEAFF.

The chain employs TRBV7-8 and TRBJ1-6; 11 bases fit TRBD1. Germline loops: CDR1 SGHVS, CDR2 FQNEAQ. V lost 3 bases and J lost 6; bases outside the gene matches: 1. This CDR3 has 15 residues. The CDR3 reads CASSFGQGANSPLHF. In nucleotides, the CDR3 is TGTGCCAGCAGCTTTGGACAGGGGGCTAATTCACCCCTCCACTTT.

This clone was observed a handful of times. The chain has TRBV21-1 and TRBJ2-7; TRBD2, as called in the table, went unchecked against the DNA. TRBV21-1 corresponds to a pseudogene. This CDR3 contains 11 residues. This CDR3 reads CASSPPYEQYF. In DNA form, the CDR3 reads TGTGCCAGCAGCCCTCCCTACGAGCAGTACTTC.

The rearrangement uses TRBV18 and TRBJ2-5; D perhaps matches TRBD1 (5 bases). The germline V gene encodes CDR1 KGHSH and CDR2 LQKENI. V dropped 3 bases and J dropped 2 bases, with 16 bases sitting between them. This CDR3 contains 16 residues. CDR3 nucleotides: TGTGCCAGCTCACCCTTTTCGCAGGGAAATCAAGAGACCCAGTACTTC. As protein: CASSPFSQGNQETQYF.

The chain joins TRBV4-2 to TRBJ1-4; a weak D match, TRBD1 (6 bases). CDR3 length equals 17 residues. The V gene's germline CDR1 is LGHNA and CDR2 YNFKEQ. With 0 bases removed from V and 3 bases from J, the gap between germline ends came to 14 bases. Here the CDR3 DNA reads TGTGCCAGCAGCCAAGAGGCCAGGGGTAAGCCTAATGAAAAACTGTTTTTT. Translated: CASSQEARGKPNEKLFF.

This chain connects TRBV27 to TRBJ2-1, with TRBD2 matching 7 bases. The CDR3 covers 16 residues. From germline, CDR1 is MNHEY and CDR2 SMNVEV (reference sequence). V trimming: 0 bases; J trimming: 2 bases; junction bases outside the gene matches: 4. The CDR3 reads CASSLSPSGTYNEQFF. For the CDR3, the DNA is TGTGCCAGCAGTTTATCTCCTAGCGGAACCTACAATGAGCAGTTCTTC.

V is TRBV28 and J is TRBJ2-2; the match to TRBD2 covers 8 bases. Germline V gene lookup returns CDR1 MDHEN and CDR2 SYDVKM. V trimming: 4 bases; J trimming: 6 bases; junction bases outside the gene matches: 10. CDR3 length equals 16 residues. CDR3 residues: CASSSYSGTASGELFF. Here the CDR3 DNA reads TGTGCCAGCAGTTCCTATAGCGGGACCGCTTCCGGGGAGCTGTTTTTT.